This TCR beta chain was retrieved from a study of blood T cell repertoires in COVID-19. Study overall: Acute and convalescent COVID-19 samples came from the United States, Italy and Spain.

Some clones are missing from TCRdb's copy, which holds only in-frame ones; the method was immunoSEQ multiplex PCR. The data hold around 170,000 clones, with around 80% observed a single time. Germline CDR1 and CDR2: LNHDA and SQIVND (reference sequence). V trimming: 2 bases; J trimming: 4 bases; junction bases outside the gene matches: 8. The CDR3 covers 16 residues. This receptor was obtained from a woman between 45 and 65 years old who had recovered from COVID-19. The sample taken for sequencing was PBMCs or T cells enriched from blood (not recorded which). This chain links TRBV19 with TRBJ2-3; TRBD2 matches at 8 bases. In nucleotides, the CDR3 is TGTGCCAGTAGTATATGGGCTAGCGGGTACCCAGATACGCAGTATTTT. Its protein product is CASSIWASGYPDTQYF. The complete variable domain, with remaining parts taken from reference TRBV19 and TRBJ2-3, reads DGGITQSPKYLFRKEGQNVTLSCEQNLNHDAMYWYRQDPGQGLRLIYYSQIVNDFQKGDIAEGYSVSREKKESFPLTVTSAQKNPTAFYLCASSIWASGYPDTQYFGPGTRLTVL.